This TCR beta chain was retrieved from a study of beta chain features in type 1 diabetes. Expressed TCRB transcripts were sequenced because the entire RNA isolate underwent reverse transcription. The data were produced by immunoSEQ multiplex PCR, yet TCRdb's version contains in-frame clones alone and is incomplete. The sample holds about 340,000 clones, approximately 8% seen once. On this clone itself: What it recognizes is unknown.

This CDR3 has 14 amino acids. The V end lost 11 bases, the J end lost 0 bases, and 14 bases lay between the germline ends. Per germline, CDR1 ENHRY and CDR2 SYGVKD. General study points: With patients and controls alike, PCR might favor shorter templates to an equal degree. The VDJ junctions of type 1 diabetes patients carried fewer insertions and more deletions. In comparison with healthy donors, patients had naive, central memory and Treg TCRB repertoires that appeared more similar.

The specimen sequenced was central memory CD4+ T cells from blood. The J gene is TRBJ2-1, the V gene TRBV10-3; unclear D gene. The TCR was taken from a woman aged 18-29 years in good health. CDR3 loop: CASRFSSSYNEQFF. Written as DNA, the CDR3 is TGTGCCTCCCGTTTTTCTAGCTCCTACAATGAGCAGTTCTTC.